The 8 T cell receptor beta chains below come from one sample, sequenced in a study of blood T cell repertoires in COVID-19. Only in-frame clones appear in the TCRdb table, and some are missing; sequencing was by immunoSEQ multiplex PCR. The table has about 400,000 clones, roughly 90% seen once. Sequencing was done on a sample of peripheral blood. The receptors originated from a man aged 40-49 years with acute or convalescent COVID-19.

This rearrangement joins TRBV15 to TRBJ1-4; a possible D gene is TRBD1 (6 bases). V was trimmed by 1 base and J by 7 bases, leaving 16 bases between them. The CDR3 covers 16 residues. Per the germline V gene, CDR1 is LNHNV and CDR2 is YYDKDF (reference sequence). CDR3 residues: CATSRGPDSRLEKLFF. CDR3 nucleotide sequence: TGTGCCACCAGCAGAGGTCCGGACAGCCGCCTTGAAAAACTGTTTTTT. Supplemented by reference TRBV15 and TRBJ1-4, the full variable domain reads DAMVIQNPRYQVTQFGKPVTLSCSQTLNHNVMYWYQQKSSQAPKLLFHYYDKDFNNEADTPDNFQSRRPNTSFCFLDIRSPGLGDTAMYLCATSRGPDSRLEKLFFGSGTQLSVL.

The chain is built from TRBV28 and TRBJ1-4; D unclear. The V and J ends lost 7 bases and 7 bases respectively, with 13 bases between them. The CDR3 totals 13 residues. Germline V lookup: CDR1 MDHEN, CDR2 SYDVKM. The CDR3 reads CASTLPGAEKLFF. The CDR3 DNA reads TGTGCCAGCACCCTACCGGGAGCTGAAAAACTGTTTTTT.

V gene TRBV19 combines with J gene TRBJ1-1; 8 positions match TRBD1. The junction had 8 bases not matched to a gene; V was cut back by 4 bases and J by 4 bases. The CDR3 totals 15 residues. The germline CDR1 and CDR2 sequences are LNHDA and SQIVND (reference sequence). The CDR3 region has the DNA TGTGCCAGTAGTAACGAAGGACAGGGTGGCACTGAAGCTTTCTTT. Protein: CASSNEGQGGTEAFF.

J is TRBJ2-5 and V is TRBV19; possible D gene TRBD2, 7 bases. Trimming took 6 bases from V and 5 from J, leaving 16 bases between them. The CDR3 has 14 amino acids. The V gene's germline CDR1 is LNHDA and CDR2 SQIVND (reference sequence). DNA of the CDR3: TGTGCCAGTAGCCAACAGGGAGGGCCGGAGACCCAGTACTTC. It is translated as CASSQQGGPETQYF.

This chain uses TRBV24-1 with TRBJ1-2; no reliable D call. The germline V gene encodes CDR1 KGHDR and CDR2 SFDVKD. V lost 4 bases, J lost 4 bases, and 18 bases lay in between. The CDR3 has 16 amino acids. This CDR3 is CATSEYGLPVSYGYTF. As DNA, the CDR3 is TGTGCCACCAGTGAGTATGGACTGCCGGTCTCCTATGGCTACACCTTC.

The V and J genes are TRBV9 and TRBJ2-1; TRBD1 matches 7 bases. V lost 3 bases to trimming and J lost 1 base; unmatched junction nucleotides: 4. CDR3 length: 15 amino acids. Germline loops: CDR1 SGDLS, CDR2 YYNGEE. The CDR3 reads CASSAGTDSYNEQFF. The DNA of the CDR3 is TGTGCCAGCAGCGCCGGGACAGATTCCTACAATGAGCAGTTCTTC.

The V and J genes are TRBV5-4 and TRBJ1-6, with D possibly being TRBD1 (5 bases). V shed 3 bases and J shed 8 bases, with 9 bases lying between them. The CDR3 consists of 13 residues. Germline V gene data show CDR1 as SGHNT and CDR2 as YYREEE (reference sequence). The CDR3 loop is CASSSGRDSPLHF. The CDR3 region has the DNA TGTGCCAGCAGCTCAGGGAGGGATTCACCCCTCCACTTT.

The chain links TRBV6-6 to TRBJ2-5; 8 positions agree with TRBD1. Looked up from germline, CDR1 is MNHNY and CDR2 is SVGAGI (reference sequence). The CDR3 spans 13 residues. Unmatched junction bases numbered 2, after V lost 4 bases and J lost 4 bases. The DNA of the CDR3 is TGTGCCAGCAGTTTACAGGGGGGAGAGACCCAGTACTTC. This encodes CASSLQGGETQYF.